What follows are 5 T cell receptor beta chains derived from one specimen sequenced in a study of T cell responses to AZD1222 COVID-19 vaccine. The data were produced by immunoSEQ multiplex PCR, yet TCRdb's version contains in-frame clones alone and is incomplete. The sample contains 98,000 or so clones, around nine tenths of which appear only once. The sample here was peripheral blood, taken on day 0 of AZD1222 vaccination. All receptors come from an adult in good health.

CDR3 bases: TGTGCCAGCTCACCCCTACTAACGTCCGGGACAGGGGTCGTGAACACTGAAGCTTTCTTT. Its protein is CASSPLLTSGTGVVNTEAFF. The rearrangement joins TRBV18 to TRBJ1-1; 10 bases align to TRBD1. The trim removed 3 bases at V and 0 bases at J, leaving 16 bases unmatched. CDR3 length: 20 residues. Looked up from germline, CDR1 is KGHSH and CDR2 is LQKENI.

This clone was recorded a few times. This sequence joins TRBV4-2 and TRBJ1-3; weak D call: TRBD1 (5 bases). The V end lost 1 base, the J end lost 8 bases, and 15 bases lay between the germline ends. The CDR3 runs to 15 residues. The germline V gene has CDR1 LGHNA and CDR2 YNFKEQ. The CDR3 coding sequence is TGTGCCAGCAGCCAAGCGCCGCAGGGCTCGGACACCATATATTTT. Amino acid sequence: CASSQAPQGSDTIYF.

The chain employs TRBV5-8 and TRBJ1-6; D is uncertain. Germline CDR1 is SGHTS and CDR2 is YDEGEE. The length of the CDR3 is 16 residues. The V gene lost 5 bases and the J gene lost 3 bases, with 15 bases spanning the gap. This CDR3 is CASSLRTVRYNSPLHF. The CDR3 DNA sequence: TGTGCCAGCAGTCTCCGGACGGTCCGCTATAATTCACCCCTCCACTTT.

The chain carries TRBV7-8 and TRBJ2-7; no clear D. Germline CDR1 reads SGHVS; CDR2 reads FQNEAQ. Trimming cost V 6 bases and J 3 bases, with 9 bases left between them. The length of the CDR3 is 12 residues. CDR3 in amino acids: CASSRGDYEQYF. The CDR3 coding sequence is TGTGCCAGCAGTAGAGGAGACTACGAGCAGTACTTC.

V usage is TRBV24-1 and J usage is TRBJ2-1, with 7 bases aligning to TRBD2. Germline V gene sequence: CDR1 KGHDR, CDR2 SFDVKD. The CDR3 is 16 amino acids. Trimming removed 4 bases from V and 6 bases from J; junction bases left unmatched: 11. DNA of the CDR3: TGTGCCACCAGTGAATCAGCGGGGCCGATACCCAATGAGCAGTTCTTC. Protein sequence: CATSESAGPIPNEQFF.